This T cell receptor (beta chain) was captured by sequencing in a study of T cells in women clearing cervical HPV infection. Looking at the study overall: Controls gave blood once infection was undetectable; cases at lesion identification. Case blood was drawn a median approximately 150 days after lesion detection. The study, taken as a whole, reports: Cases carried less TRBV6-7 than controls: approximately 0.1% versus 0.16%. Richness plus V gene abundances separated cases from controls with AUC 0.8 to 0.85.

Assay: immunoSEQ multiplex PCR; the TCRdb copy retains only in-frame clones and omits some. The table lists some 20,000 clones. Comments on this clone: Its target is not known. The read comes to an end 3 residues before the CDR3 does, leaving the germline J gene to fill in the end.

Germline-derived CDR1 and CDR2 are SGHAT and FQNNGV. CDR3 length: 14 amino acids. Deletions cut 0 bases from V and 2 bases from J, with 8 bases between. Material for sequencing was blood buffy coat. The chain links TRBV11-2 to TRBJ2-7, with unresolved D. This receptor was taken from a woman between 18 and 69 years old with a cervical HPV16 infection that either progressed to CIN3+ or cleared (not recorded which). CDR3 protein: CASSLDRLAYEQYF. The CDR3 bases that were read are TGTGCCAGCAGCTTAGATCGGTTAGCCTACGAG.